This passage covers 17 T cell receptor beta chains from one sample sequenced in a study of cytomegalovirus exposure and HLA in healthy donors. The primer mix had 60 Vbeta and 13 Jbeta primers. Repertoires were generated with immunoSEQ multiplex PCR, while TCRdb's copy carries only in-frame clones and drops some. The table records 200,000 to 300,000 clones, around four fifths of them present only once. The sample comprised PBMCs. The source is a middle-aged woman in good health and CMV-seropositive.

V usage is TRBV14 and J usage is TRBJ1-1, with a weak D call TRBD1 (5 bases). This CDR3 has 12 amino acids. CDR1 is SGHDN and CDR2 is FVKESK in the germline V gene. Trimming cost V 4 bases and J 10 bases, with 13 bases left between them. In DNA form, the CDR3 reads TGTGCCAGCAGCCCCGGGGGGGTTGGAGCTTTCTTT. Protein: CASSPGGVGAFF.

A few counts support this clone. The gene calls are TRBV5-4 and TRBJ2-7, with D perhaps matching TRBD1 (5 bases). This CDR3 is 14 amino acids long. Germline V gene lookup returns CDR1 SGHNT and CDR2 YYREEE (reference sequence). V gave up 4 bases and J gave up 4 bases, with 15 bases separating them. The CDR3 loop is CASSPRVGSYEQYF. Here the CDR3 DNA reads TGTGCCAGCAGCCCCAGGGTAGGGTCGTACGAGCAGTACTTC.

The chain links TRBV28 to TRBJ1-2, with 7 nucleotides matching TRBD1. With V trimmed by 8 bases and J by 1 base, 4 bases remained unmatched. In germline, CDR1 is MDHEN, CDR2 SYDVKM. The CDR3 loop spans 13 amino acids. The CDR3 DNA follows: TGTGCCAGCGGGACAGCTTATAACTATGGCTACACCTTC. This gives the protein CASGTAYNYGYTF.

This clone occurred once. The CDR3 spells CASSIGDRGKRPNSNQPQHF. CDR3 in DNA: TGTGCCAGTAGTATAGGCGATAGGGGAAAAAGGCCTAATAGCAATCAGCCCCAGCATTTT. The chain is built from TRBV19 and TRBJ1-5, with D possibly TRBD1 on 5 matching bases. The germline CDR1 and CDR2 sequences are LNHDA and SQIVND (reference sequence). This CDR3 has 20 residues. The V end lost 1 base, the J end lost 0 bases, and 22 bases lay between the germline ends.

This clone showed up just once. The V and J genes are TRBV28 and TRBJ2-7; 8 nucleotides line up with TRBD1. The V gene end was trimmed by 5 bases and the J gene end by 2 bases; junction bases not matched to a gene: 8. Germline CDR1 and CDR2: MDHEN and SYDVKM. The CDR3 extends over 15 amino acids. CDR3 protein: CASSPGDRQPYEQYF. CDR3 bases: TGTGCCAGCAGTCCGGGGGACAGGCAGCCCTACGAGCAGTACTTC.

This clone was seen a few times. The J gene is TRBJ2-2, the V gene TRBV7-2, with TRBD2 matching 7 bases. The V and J ends lost 6 bases and 5 bases, in that order; junction bases with no gene match: 9. Germline-derived CDR1 and CDR2 are SGHTA and FQGNSA. The CDR3 is made up of 15 amino acids. DNA for the CDR3: TGTGCCAGCAGTCCAACGGGGGGTACTACCGGGGAGCTGTTTTTT. As protein: CASSPTGGTTGELFF.

This rearrangement joins TRBV7-8 to TRBJ2-2; TRBD2 matches at 7 bases. The CDR3 contains 17 residues. The trim removed 3 bases at V and 0 bases at J, leaving 7 bases unmatched. The germline CDR1 and CDR2 sequences are SGHVS and FQNEAQ. In nucleotides, the CDR3 is TGTGCCAGCAGCTTGGCTCGACTAGCCTCGAACACCGGGGAGCTGTTTTTT. This codes for CASSLARLASNTGELFF.

This chain uses TRBV5-6 with TRBJ1-2; perhaps TRBD1 as D (6 bases). Germline values: CDR1 SGHDT, CDR2 YYEEEE. With 4 bases removed from V and 2 bases from J, the gap between germline ends came to 12 bases. This CDR3 is 14 amino acids long. The CDR3 bases are TGTGCCAGCAGCCCCGGAAGGGGGAACTATGGCTACACCTTC. Protein sequence: CASSPGRGNYGYTF.

The V gene is TRBV30, the J gene TRBJ2-7, with TRBD1 matching over 8 bases. The V and J ends lost 2 bases and 6 bases, in that order; junction bases with no gene match: 15. Germline assignment: CDR1 GTSNPN and CDR2 SVGIG (reference sequence). The CDR3 sequence is 16 residues long. The CDR3 region is CAWSQPRTGSSPEQYF. The CDR3 DNA sequence: TGTGCCTGGAGTCAACCTCGGACAGGGAGTTCCCCCGAGCAGTACTTC.

CDR3 sequence reads: CASSSGLAVEQFF. DNA for the CDR3: TGTGCCAGCAGCTCGGGACTAGCCGTTGAGCAGTTCTTC. This chain uses TRBV6-5 with TRBJ2-1, with 9 positions matching TRBD2. The germline V gene encodes CDR1 MNHEY and CDR2 SVGAGI. CDR3 length equals 13 residues. Unmatched junction bases numbered 6, after V lost 6 bases and J lost 9 bases.

This chain uses TRBV4-3 with TRBJ1-3; D not resolved. Trimming shortened V by 0 bases and J by 6 bases, and 12 bases separated the two germline ends. From germline, CDR1 is LGHNA and CDR2 YSLEER. The CDR3 has 15 residues. In DNA, the CDR3 is TGCGCCAGCAGCCAAGATCCCCCCGGGTCAAACACCATATATTTT. Amino acid sequence: CASSQDPPGSNTIYF.

The chain recombines TRBV10-3 with TRBJ2-3; maybe TRBD2 (7 bases). This CDR3 region has 14 residues. CDR1 and CDR2 from the germline V gene are ENHRY and SYGVKD. The ends were cut back, 8 bases at V and 4 bases at J, with 16 bases in the middle. The CDR3 here is CAIGGGGVADTQYF. Written as DNA, the CDR3 is TGTGCCATCGGAGGGGGAGGGGTTGCAGATACGCAGTATTTT.

DNA for the CDR3: TGCGCCAGCAGCTTTGACGGATCTAGCTCCTACGAGCAGTACTTC. Encoded protein: CASSFDGSSSYEQYF. The V call is TRBV5-1, the J call TRBJ2-7; D gene uncertain. The CDR3 spans 15 residues. From germline, CDR1 is SGHRS and CDR2 YFSETQ. V was clipped by 2 bases and J by 0 bases, with 12 bases between them.

The J gene is TRBJ2-7, the V gene TRBV11-1, with TRBD2 matching 8 bases. After removal of 1 base from V and 7 bases from J, the junction contained 9 bases not matched to a gene. Germline CDR1 is SGHAT and CDR2 is FQDESV (reference sequence). This CDR3 contains 15 residues. The CDR3 DNA is TGTGCCAGCAGCTTAGGTCCCGGGGGGGAACTGGAGCAGTACTTC. Translated: CASSLGPGGELEQYF.

Note on this clone: The sample holds other DNA sequences that translate to the same CDR3. This chain uses TRBV6-5 with TRBJ2-7, with D perhaps TRBD1 (6 bases). In germline, CDR1 is MNHEY, CDR2 SVGAGI. The CDR3 totals 14 residues. The ends were cut back, 5 bases at V and 1 base at J, with 12 bases in the middle. CDR3 loop: CASSSRQGSYEQYF. CDR3 nucleotides: TGTGCCAGCAGTAGTCGCCAGGGGTCCTACGAGCAGTACTTC.

V and J are TRBV27 and TRBJ1-2; no firm D call. Trimming pared 3 bases from V and 5 bases from J, leaving 16 bases between. Germline lookup yields CDR1 MNHEY and CDR2 SMNVEV (reference sequence). The CDR3 covers 15 residues. Written as DNA, the CDR3 is TGTGCCAGCAGTTTTGGAGGGAGCCCCTTTTATGGCTACACCTTC. Amino acids: CASSFGGSPFYGYTF.

This rearrangement joins TRBV18 to TRBJ1-2; 10 positions agree with TRBD1. CDR3 length: 14 residues. The ends lost 4 bases at V and 8 bases at J; junction bases unmatched: 7. Germline CDR1 and CDR2: KGHSH and LQKENI. The CDR3 loop reads CASSQRQGAEGYTF. The CDR3 bases are TGTGCCAGCTCACAACGACAGGGGGCGGAAGGCTACACCTTC.